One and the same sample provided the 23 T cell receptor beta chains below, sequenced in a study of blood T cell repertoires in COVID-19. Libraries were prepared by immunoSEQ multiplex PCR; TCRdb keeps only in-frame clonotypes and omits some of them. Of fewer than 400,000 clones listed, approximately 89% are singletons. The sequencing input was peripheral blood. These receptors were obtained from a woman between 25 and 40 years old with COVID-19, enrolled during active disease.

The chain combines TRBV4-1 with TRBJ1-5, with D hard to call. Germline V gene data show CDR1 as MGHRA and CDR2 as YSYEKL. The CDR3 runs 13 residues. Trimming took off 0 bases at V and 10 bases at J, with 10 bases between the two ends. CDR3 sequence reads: CASSQDFSGPQHF. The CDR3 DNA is TGCGCCAGCAGCCAAGATTTCTCGGGACCCCAGCATTTT.

The DNA of the CDR3 is TGTGCCAGCAGTTTAGGGGGAGGCGGCTACACCTTC. It translates to CASSLGGGGYTF. The chain joins TRBV12-3 or TRBV12-4 to TRBJ1-2; D unclear. This CDR3 contains 12 residues. Trimming stripped 1 base from V and 8 bases from J, with 8 bases between.

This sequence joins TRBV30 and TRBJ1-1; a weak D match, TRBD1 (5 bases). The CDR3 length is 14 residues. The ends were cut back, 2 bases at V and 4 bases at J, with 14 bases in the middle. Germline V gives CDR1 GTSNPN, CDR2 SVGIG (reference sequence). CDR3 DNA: TGTGCCTGGAGTCGTACGGACAAAGGCACTGAAGCTTTCTTT. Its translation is CAWSRTDKGTEAFF.

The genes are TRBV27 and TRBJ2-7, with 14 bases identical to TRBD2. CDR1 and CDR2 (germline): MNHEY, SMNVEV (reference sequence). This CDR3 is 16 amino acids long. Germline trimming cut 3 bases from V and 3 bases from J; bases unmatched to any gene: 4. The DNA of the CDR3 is TGTGCCAGCAGTTTCGGGACTAGCGGGGGCCTCTACGAGCAGTACTTC. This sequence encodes CASSFGTSGGLYEQYF.

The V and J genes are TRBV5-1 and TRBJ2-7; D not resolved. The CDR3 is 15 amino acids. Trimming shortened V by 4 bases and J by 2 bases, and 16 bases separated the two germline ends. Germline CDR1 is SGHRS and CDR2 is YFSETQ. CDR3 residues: CASSPGPHKAYEQYF. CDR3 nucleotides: TGCGCCAGCAGCCCTGGGCCCCATAAGGCCTACGAGCAGTACTTC.

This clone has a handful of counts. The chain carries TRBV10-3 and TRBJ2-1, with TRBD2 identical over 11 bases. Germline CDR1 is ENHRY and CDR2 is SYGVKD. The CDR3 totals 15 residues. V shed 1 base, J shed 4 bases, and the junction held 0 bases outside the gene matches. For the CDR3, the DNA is TGTGCCATCAGTGAGTTAGCGGGGGGGTACAATGAGCAGTTCTTC. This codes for CAISELAGGYNEQFF.

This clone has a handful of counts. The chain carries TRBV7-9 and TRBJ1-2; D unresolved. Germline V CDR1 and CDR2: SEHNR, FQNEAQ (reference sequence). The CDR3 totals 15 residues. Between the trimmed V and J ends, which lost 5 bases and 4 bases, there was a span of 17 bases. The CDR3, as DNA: TGTGCCAGCAGCAAGCGATCGACCCGCGGCTATGGCTACACCTTC. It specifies CASSKRSTRGYGYTF. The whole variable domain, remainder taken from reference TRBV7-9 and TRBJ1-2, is DTGVSQNPRHKITKRGQNVTFRCDPISEHNRLYWYRQTLGQGPEFLTYFQNEAQLEKSRLLSDRFSAERPKGSFSTLEIQRTEQGDSAMYLCASSKRSTRGYGYTFGSGTRLTVV.

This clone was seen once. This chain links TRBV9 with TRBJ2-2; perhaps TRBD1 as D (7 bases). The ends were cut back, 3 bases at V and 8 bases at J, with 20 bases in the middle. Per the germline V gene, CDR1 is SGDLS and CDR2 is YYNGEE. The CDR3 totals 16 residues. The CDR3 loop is CASSGERARGTGELFF. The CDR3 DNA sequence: TGTGCCAGCAGCGGAGAACGGGCCAGGGGGACTGGGGAGCTGTTTTTT.

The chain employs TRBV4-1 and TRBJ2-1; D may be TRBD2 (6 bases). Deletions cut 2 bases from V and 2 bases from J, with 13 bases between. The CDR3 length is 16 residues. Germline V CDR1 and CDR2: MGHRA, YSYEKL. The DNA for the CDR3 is TGCGCCAGCAGCCAAATAGCGGTGGGCGCCTACAATGAGCAGTTCTTC. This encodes CASSQIAVGAYNEQFF.

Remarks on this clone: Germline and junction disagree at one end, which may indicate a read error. The CDR3: CTWSGQTGSYGYTF. DNA for the CDR3: TGTACCTGGAGTGGTCAGACAGGATCCTATGGCTACACCTTC. The V gene is TRBV30, the J gene TRBJ1-2; weak D call: TRBD1 (6 bases). Looked up from germline, CDR1 is GTSNPN and CDR2 is SVGIG (reference sequence). The CDR3 loop spans 14 amino acids. The entire variable domain, with the rest obtained from reference TRBV30 and TRBJ1-2, is as follows: SQTIHQWPATLVQPVGSPLSLECTVEGTSNPNLYWYRQAAGRGLQLLFYSVGIGQISSEVPQNLSASRPQDRQFILSSKKLLLSDSGFYLCTWSGQTGSYGYTFGSGTRLTVV.

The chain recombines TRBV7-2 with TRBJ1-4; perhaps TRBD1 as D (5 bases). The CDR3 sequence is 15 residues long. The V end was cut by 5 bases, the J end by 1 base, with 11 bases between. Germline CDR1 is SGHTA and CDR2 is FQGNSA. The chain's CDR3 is CASSVGHRTNEKLFF. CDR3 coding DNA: TGTGCCAGCAGCGTAGGACATCGAACTAATGAAAAACTGTTTTTT.

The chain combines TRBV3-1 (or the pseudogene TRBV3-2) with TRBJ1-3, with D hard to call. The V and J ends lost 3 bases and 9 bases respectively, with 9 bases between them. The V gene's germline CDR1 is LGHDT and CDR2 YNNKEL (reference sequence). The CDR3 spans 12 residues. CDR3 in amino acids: CASSHSVATIYF. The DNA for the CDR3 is TGTGCCAGCAGCCATTCCGTAGCCACCATATATTTT.

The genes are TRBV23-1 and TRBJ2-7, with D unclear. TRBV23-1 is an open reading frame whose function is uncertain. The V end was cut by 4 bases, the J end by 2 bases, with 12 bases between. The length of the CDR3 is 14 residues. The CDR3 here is CASSRPIYPYEQYV. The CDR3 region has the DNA TGCGCCAGCAGTCGCCCGATCTACCCCTACGAGCAGTACGTC.

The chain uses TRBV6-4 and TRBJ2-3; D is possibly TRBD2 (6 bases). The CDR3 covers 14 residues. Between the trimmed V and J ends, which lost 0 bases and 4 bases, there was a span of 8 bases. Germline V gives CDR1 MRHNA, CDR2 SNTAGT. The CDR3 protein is CASSDSWGADTQYF. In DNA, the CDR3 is TGTGCCAGCAGTGACTCATGGGGGGCAGATACGCAGTATTTT.

The CDR3 sequence: CASSPPSSGVYEQYF. Here the CDR3 DNA reads TGTGCCAGCAGCCCCCCCTCTAGCGGGGTCTACGAGCAGTACTTC. J is TRBJ2-7 and V is TRBV7-2; 9 nucleotides align to TRBD2. This CDR3 is 15 amino acids long. Trimming cost V 5 bases and J 3 bases; bases outside gene matches: 8. The germline V gene encodes CDR1 SGHTA and CDR2 FQGNSA. Full variable domain (outside the CDR3, taken from reference TRBV7-2 and TRBJ2-7): GAGVSQSPSNKVTEKGKDVELRCDPISGHTALYWYRQSLGQGLEFLIYFQGNSAPDKSGLPSDRFSAERTGGSVSTLTIQRTQQEDSAVYLCASSPPSSGVYEQYFGPGTRLTVT.

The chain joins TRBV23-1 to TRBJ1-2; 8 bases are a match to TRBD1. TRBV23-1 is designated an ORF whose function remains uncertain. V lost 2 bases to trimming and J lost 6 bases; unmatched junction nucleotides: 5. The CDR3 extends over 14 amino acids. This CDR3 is CASSQVDREDGYTF. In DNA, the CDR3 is TGCGCCAGCAGTCAAGTGGACAGGGAGGATGGCTACACCTTC.

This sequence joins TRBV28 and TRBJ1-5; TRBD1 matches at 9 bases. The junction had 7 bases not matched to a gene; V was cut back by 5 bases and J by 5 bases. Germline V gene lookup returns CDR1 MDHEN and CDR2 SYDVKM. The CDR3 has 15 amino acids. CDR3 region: CASSAPGQGYQPQHF. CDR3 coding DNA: TGTGCCAGCAGTGCTCCGGGACAGGGTTATCAGCCCCAGCATTTT.

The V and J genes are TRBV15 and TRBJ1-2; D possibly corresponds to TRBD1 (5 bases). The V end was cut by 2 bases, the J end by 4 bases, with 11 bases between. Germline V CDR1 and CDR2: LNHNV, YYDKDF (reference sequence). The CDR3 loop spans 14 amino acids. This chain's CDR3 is CATSRLEGSYGYTF. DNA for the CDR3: TGTGCCACCAGCAGATTGGAGGGGTCCTATGGCTACACCTTC.

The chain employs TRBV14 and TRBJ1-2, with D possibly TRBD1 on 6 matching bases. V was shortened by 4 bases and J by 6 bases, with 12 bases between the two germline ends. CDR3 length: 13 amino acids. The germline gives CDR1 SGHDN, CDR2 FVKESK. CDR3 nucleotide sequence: TGTGCCAGCAGCCCCCCCCCAGGGGATGGCTACACCTTC. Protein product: CASSPPPGDGYTF.

CDR3: CATSRRTGEEVYTF. The DNA for the CDR3 is TGTGCCACCAGCAGAAGGACAGGGGAGGAAGTCTACACCTTC. The gene calls are TRBV15 and TRBJ1-2, with TRBD1 identical over 9 bases. The CDR3 is made up of 14 amino acids. V shed 2 bases and J 10 bases; nucleotides not matched to a gene: 8. CDR1 and CDR2 (germline): LNHNV, YYDKDF (reference sequence).

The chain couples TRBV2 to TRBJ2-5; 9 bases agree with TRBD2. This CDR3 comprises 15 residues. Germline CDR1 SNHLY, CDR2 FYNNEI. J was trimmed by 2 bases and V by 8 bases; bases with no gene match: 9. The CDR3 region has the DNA TGTGCCAGCCGTTGGACTAGCGCAGGGCAAGAGACCCAGTACTTC. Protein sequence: CASRWTSAGQETQYF.

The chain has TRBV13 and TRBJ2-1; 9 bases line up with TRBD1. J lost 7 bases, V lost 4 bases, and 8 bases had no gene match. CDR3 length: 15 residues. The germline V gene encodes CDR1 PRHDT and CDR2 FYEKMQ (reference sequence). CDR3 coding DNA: TGTGCCAGCAGCTCCTCCGGGACAGGGAGGAATGAGCAGTTCTTC. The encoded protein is CASSSSGTGRNEQFF.

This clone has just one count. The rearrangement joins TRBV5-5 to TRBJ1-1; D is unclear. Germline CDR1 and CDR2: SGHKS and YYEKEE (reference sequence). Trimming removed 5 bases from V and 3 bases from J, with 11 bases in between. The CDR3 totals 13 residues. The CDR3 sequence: CASRVASDTEAFF. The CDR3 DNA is TGTGCCAGCAGAGTAGCCTCGGACACTGAAGCTTTCTTT.